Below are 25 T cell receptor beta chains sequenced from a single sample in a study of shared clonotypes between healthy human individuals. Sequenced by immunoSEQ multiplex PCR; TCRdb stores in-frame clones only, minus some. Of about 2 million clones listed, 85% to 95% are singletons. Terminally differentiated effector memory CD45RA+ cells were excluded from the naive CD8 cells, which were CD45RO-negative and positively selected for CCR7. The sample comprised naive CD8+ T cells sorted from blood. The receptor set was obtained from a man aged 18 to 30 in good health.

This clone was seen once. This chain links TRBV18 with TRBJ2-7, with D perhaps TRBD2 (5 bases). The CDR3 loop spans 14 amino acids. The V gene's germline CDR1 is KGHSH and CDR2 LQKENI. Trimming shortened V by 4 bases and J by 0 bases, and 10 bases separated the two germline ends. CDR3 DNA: TGTGCCAGCTCACATGGACTCATCTCCTACGAGCAGTACTTC. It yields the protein CASSHGLISYEQYF.

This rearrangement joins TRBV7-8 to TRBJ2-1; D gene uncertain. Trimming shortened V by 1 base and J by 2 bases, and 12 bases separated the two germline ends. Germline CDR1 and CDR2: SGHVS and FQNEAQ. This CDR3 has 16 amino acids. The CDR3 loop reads CASSLEDLPAYNEQFF. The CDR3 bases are TGTGCCAGCAGCTTAGAAGACTTGCCTGCCTACAATGAGCAGTTCTTC.

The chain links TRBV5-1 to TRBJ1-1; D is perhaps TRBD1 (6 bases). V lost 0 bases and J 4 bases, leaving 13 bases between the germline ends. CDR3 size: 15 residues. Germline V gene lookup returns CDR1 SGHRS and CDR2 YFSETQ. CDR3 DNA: TGCGCCAGCAGCTTGGCTGGCGGAGGGGGCACTGAAGCTTTCTTT. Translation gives CASSLAGGGGTEAFF.

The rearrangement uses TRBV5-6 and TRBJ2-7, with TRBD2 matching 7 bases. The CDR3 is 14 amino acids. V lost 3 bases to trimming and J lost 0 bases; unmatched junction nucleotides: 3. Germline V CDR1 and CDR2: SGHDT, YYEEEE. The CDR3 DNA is TGTGCCAGCAGCTCCGGGGGGACCTCCTACGAGCAGTACTTC. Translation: CASSSGGTSYEQYF.

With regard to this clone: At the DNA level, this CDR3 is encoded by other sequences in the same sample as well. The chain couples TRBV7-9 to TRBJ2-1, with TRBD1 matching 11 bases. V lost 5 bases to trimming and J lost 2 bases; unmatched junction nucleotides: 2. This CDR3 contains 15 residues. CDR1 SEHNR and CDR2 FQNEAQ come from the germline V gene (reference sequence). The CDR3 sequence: CASSQGQGAYNEQFF. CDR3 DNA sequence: TGTGCCAGCAGCCAGGGACAGGGGGCCTACAATGAGCAGTTCTTC.

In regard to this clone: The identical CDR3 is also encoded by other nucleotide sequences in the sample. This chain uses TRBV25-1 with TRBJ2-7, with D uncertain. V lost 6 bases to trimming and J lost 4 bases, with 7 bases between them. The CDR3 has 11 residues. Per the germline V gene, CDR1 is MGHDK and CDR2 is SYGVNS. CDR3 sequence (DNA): TGTGCCAGCAGCACAGATTACGAGCAGTACTTC. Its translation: CASSTDYEQYF.

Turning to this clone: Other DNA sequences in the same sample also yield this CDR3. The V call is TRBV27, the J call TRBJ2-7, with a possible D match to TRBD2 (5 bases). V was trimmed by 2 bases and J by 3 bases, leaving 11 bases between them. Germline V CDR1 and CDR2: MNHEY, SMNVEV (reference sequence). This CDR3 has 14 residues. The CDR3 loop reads CASSLAAGSYEQYF. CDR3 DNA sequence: TGTGCCAGCAGTTTAGCGGCTGGGAGCTACGAGCAGTACTTC.

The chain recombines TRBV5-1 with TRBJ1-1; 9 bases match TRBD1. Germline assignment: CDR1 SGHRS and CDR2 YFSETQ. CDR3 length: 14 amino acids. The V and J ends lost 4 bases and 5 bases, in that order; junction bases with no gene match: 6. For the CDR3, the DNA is TGCGCCAGCAGCACACAGGGGGCTTGGACTGAAGCTTTCTTT. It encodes CASSTQGAWTEAFF.

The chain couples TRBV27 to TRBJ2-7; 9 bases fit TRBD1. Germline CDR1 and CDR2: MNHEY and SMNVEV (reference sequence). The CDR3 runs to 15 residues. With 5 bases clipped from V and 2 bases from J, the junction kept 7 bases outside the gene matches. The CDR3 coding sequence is TGTGCCAGCAGTAAGGGACAGGGAGTACCCTACGAGCAGTACTTC. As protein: CASSKGQGVPYEQYF.

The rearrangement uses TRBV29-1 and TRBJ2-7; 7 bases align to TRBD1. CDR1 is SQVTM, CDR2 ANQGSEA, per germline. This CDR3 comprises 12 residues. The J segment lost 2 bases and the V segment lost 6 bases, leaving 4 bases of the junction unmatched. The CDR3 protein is CSVKGAAYEQYF. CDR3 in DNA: TGCAGCGTAAAGGGGGCTGCCTACGAGCAGTACTTC.

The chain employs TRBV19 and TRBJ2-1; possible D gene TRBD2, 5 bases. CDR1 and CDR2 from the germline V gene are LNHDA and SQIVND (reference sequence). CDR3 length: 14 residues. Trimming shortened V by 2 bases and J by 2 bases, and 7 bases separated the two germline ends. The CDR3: CASSIIATYNEQFF. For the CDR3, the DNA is TGTGCCAGTAGTATAATAGCGACCTACAATGAGCAGTTCTTC.

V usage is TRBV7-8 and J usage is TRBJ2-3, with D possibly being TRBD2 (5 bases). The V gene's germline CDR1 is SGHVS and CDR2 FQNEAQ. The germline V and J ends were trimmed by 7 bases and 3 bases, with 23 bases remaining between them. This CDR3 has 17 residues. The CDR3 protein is CASNNDARDRGTDTQYF. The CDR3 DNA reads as TGTGCCAGCAATAACGACGCGAGGGATAGAGGTACAGATACGCAGTATTTT.

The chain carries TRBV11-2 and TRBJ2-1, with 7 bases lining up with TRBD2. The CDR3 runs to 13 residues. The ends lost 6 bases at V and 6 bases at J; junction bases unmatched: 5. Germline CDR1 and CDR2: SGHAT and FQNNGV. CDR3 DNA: TGTGCCAGCAGGCTTGGGGAGGGCAATGAGCAGTTCTTC. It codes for CASRLGEGNEQFF.

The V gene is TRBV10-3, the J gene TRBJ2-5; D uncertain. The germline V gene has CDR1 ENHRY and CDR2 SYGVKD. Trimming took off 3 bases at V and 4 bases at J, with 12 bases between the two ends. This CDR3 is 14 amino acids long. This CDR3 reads CAISEEPSGETQYF. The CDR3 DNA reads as TGTGCCATCAGTGAAGAACCAAGTGGAGAGACCCAGTACTTC.

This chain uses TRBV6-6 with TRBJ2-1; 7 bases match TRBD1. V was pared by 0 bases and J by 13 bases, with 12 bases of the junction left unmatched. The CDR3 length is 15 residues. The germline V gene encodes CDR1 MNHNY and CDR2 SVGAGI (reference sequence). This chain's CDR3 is CASSYSTGTEPSQFF. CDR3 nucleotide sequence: TGTGCCAGCAGTTACTCGACAGGGACCGAGCCAAGTCAGTTCTTC.

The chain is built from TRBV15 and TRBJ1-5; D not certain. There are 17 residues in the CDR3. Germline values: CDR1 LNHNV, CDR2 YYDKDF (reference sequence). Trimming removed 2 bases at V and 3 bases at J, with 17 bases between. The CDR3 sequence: CATSRPPGKVDNQPQHF. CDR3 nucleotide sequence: TGTGCCACCAGCAGACCTCCGGGAAAAGTAGACAATCAGCCCCAGCATTTT.

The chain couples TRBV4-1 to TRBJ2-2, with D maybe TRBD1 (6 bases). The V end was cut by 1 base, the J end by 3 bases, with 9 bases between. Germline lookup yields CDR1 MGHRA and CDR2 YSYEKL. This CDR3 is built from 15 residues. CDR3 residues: CASSQVEGDTGELFF. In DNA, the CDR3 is TGCGCCAGCAGCCAAGTAGAGGGGGACACCGGGGAGCTGTTTTTT.

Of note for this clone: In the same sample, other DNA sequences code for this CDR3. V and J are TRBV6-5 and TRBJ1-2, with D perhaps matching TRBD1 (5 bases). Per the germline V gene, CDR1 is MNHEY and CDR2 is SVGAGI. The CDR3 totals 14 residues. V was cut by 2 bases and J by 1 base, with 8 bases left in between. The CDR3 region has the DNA TGTGCCAGCAGTTACGGGCAGGGTAACTATGGCTACACCTTC. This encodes CASSYGQGNYGYTF.

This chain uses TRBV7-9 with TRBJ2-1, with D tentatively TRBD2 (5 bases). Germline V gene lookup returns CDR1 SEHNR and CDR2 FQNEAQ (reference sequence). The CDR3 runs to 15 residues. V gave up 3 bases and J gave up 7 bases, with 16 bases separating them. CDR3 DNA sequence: TGTGCCAGCAGCTTCGAACCGGGGAAGACTAATGAGCAGTTCTTC. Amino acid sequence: CASSFEPGKTNEQFF.

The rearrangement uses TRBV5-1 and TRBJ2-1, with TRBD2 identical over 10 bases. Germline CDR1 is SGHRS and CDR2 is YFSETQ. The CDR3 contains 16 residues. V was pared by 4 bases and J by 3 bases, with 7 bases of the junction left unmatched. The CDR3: CASSPPASGSYNEQFF. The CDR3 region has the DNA TGCGCCAGCAGCCCGCCAGCTAGCGGGAGCTACAATGAGCAGTTCTTC.

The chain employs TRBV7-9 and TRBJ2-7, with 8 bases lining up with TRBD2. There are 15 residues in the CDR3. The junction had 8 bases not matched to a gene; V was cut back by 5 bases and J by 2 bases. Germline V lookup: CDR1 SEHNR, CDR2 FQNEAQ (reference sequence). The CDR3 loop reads CASSDTTSDPYEQYF. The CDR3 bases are TGTGCCAGCAGCGACACGACTAGCGATCCCTACGAGCAGTACTTC. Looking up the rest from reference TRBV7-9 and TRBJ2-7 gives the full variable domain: DTGVSQNPRHKITKRGQNVTFRCDPISEHNRLYWYRQTLGQGPEFLTYFQNEAQLEKSRLLSDRFSAERPKGSFSTLEIQRTEQGDSAMYLCASSDTTSDPYEQYFGPGTRLTVT.

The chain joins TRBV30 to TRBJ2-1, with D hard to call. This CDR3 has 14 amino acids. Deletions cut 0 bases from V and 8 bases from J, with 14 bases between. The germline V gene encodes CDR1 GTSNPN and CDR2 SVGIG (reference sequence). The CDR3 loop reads CAWSVDWGSHEQFF. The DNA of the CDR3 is TGTGCCTGGAGTGTAGATTGGGGTTCCCATGAGCAGTTCTTC.

CDR3 residues: CATSRADEADTQYF. The DNA for the CDR3 is TGTGCCACCAGCAGAGCGGACGAGGCAGATACGCAGTATTTT. V is TRBV15 and J is TRBJ2-3; no reliable D call. This CDR3 comprises 14 residues. V shed 1 base and J shed 4 bases, with 9 bases lying between them. The germline gives CDR1 LNHNV, CDR2 YYDKDF (reference sequence).

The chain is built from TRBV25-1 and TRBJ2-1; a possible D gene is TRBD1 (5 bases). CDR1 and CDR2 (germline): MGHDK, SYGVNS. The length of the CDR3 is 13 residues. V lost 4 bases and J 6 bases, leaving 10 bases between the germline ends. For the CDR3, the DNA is TGTGCCAGCAGTGTGGACCAGGGCAATGAGCAGTTCTTC. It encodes CASSVDQGNEQFF.

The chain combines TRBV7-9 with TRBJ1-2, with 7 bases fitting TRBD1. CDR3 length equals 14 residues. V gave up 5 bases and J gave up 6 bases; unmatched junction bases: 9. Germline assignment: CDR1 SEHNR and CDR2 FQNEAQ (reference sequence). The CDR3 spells CASSLPRGMDGYTF. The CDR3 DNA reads TGTGCCAGCAGCCTACCCAGGGGGATGGATGGCTACACCTTC.